This is a list of T cell receptor beta chains from one sample in a study of vaccination effects on CD4 cells after COVID-19. Produced via immunoSEQ multiplex PCR; TCRdb's table is partial and in-frame only. The profile covers about 73,000 clones, with 78% appearing a single time and 10% taken by the ten largest. These receptors have no identified antigens. Material: CD4+ T cells from PBMCs cultured with SARS-CoV-2 spike peptides, obtained before COVID-19 vaccination. Every receptor here comes from a human donor who received a COVID-19 vaccine. Each CDR3 is given with its conserved first and last residue. D genes are given only for firm matches. Clone size is given for some rows only: seen once, a few or many times, or a class if the clone is expanded.

v_call,j_call,clone_size,d_call,cdr3_nt,cdr3_aa
TRBV28,TRBJ1-3,-,-,TGTGCCAGCAGTTTACTCTCTGGAAACACCATATATTTT,CASSLLSGNTIYF
TRBV5-1,TRBJ1-6,-,TRBD1,TGCGCCAGCAGGGAGGACAGGCCGTCACCCCTCCACTTT,CASREDRPSPLHF
TRBV6-5,TRBJ2-5,-,-,TGTGCCAGCAGTTACGGCGCTAGCTGGGAAGAGACCCAGTACTTC,CASSYGASWEETQYF
TRBV6-6,TRBJ1-5,-,-,TGTGCCAGCAGTTACTCTTCTGGACAGATCAATCAGCCCCAGCATTTT,CASSYSSGQINQPQHF
TRBV28,TRBJ1-2,-,-,TGTGCCAGCTCTCGAGAGACAGCTTATTATGGCTACACCTTC,CASSRETAYYGYTF
TRBV5-1,TRBJ1-6,-,-,TGCGCCAGCAGAGACGCCATCTCCTATAATTCACCCCTCCACTTT,CASRDAISYNSPLHF
TRBV2,TRBJ2-2,-,-,TGTGCCAGCAGTAGGTTGGGGGGCCCGAACACCGGGGAGCTGTTTTTT,CASSRLGGPNTGELFF
TRBV24-1,TRBJ2-3,once,-,TGTGCCACCAGTGATCCGACTATCCCCACAGATACGCAGTATTTT,CATSDPTIPTDTQYF
TRBV29-1,TRBJ2-2,-,TRBD2,TGCAGCGGGGGACGGGGGGGCGGGGAGCTGTTTTTT,CSGGRGGGELFF
TRBV11-1,TRBJ2-1,-,-,TGTGCCAGCAGCTCCAGGGGGGTCAGGGGTAATGAGCAGTTCTTC,CASSSRGVRGNEQFF